This T cell receptor beta chain was sequenced for a study of blood T cell repertoires in COVID-19. Background on the study: Material from acute and convalescent COVID-19 was sourced from the United States, Italy and Spain. PBMCs, B-cell-depleted T cells, or T cells provided the cDNA or gDNA that made up the material.

Ages ranged from about 18 to 90 years, with residence in 24 US areas. The length of the CDR3 is 14 residues. Per germline, CDR1 MNHEY and CDR2 SVGAGI. J was trimmed by 7 bases and V by 2 bases; bases with no gene match: 0. In the authors' workflow: How many nucleated cells were present was estimated from reference gene primer amplification. Only in-frame clones appear in the TCRdb table, and some are missing; sequencing was by immunoSEQ multiplex PCR. That table is the source of V, J and clone size, and D and trimming were worked out from the DNA. This table has a few hundred thousand clones, over 80% appearing once.

The chain couples TRBV6-5 to TRBJ1-6; 9 nucleotides align to TRBD1. The sample comprised PBMCs or T cells enriched from blood (not recorded which). The source of this sequence is a woman aged 50 to 60 who had recovered from COVID-19. In nucleotides, the CDR3 is TGTGCCAGCAGTTACGGACAGGGGAATTCACCCCTCCACTTT. It encodes CASSYGQGNSPLHF.